A single sample gave rise to the 13 T cell receptor beta chains below, sequenced in a study of blood T cell repertoires in COVID-19. Produced via immunoSEQ multiplex PCR; TCRdb's table is partial and in-frame only. The data show a few hundred thousand clones, with 60% to 75% seen just once and about 3.1% held by the top ten. The sequencing input was peripheral blood. Receptor source: a woman older than 75 with acute or convalescent COVID-19.

There are a few counts of this clone. This chain links TRBV7-2 with TRBJ2-7; TRBD1 matches at 8 bases. The CDR3 is 15 amino acids. Looked up from germline, CDR1 is SGHTA and CDR2 is FQGNSA. The trim removed 2 bases at V and 6 bases at J, leaving 9 bases unmatched. CDR3 coding DNA: TGTGCCAGCAGCTTATCCGGCAGGGGGCGCTCCGAGCAGTACTTC. The encoded protein is CASSLSGRGRSEQYF.

This clone was seen a few times. The rearrangement uses TRBV24-1 and TRBJ1-1; 9 bases match TRBD1. The CDR3 has 16 amino acids. Trimming cost V 5 bases and J 1 base; bases outside gene matches: 7. From germline, CDR1 is KGHDR and CDR2 SFDVKD. The CDR3 DNA is TGTGCCACCAGTGGATCTGACAGGGGGGAGAACACTGAAGCTTTCTTT. It yields the protein CATSGSDRGENTEAFF.

The rearrangement links TRBV7-9 to TRBJ1-5; 7 nucleotides agree with TRBD1. Germline V gene sequence: CDR1 SEHNR, CDR2 FQNEAQ (reference sequence). V was pared by 5 bases and J by 3 bases, with 7 bases of the junction left unmatched. This CDR3 contains 15 residues. This CDR3 reads CASSLTGQLNQPQHF. The CDR3 DNA reads as TGTGCCAGCAGCCTTACGGGACAGCTCAATCAGCCCCAGCATTTT.

DNA for the CDR3: TGTGCCAGCAGCCGGGACAGGGGGCGCGTCGGGGAGCTGTTTTTT. Amino acid sequence: CASSRDRGRVGELFF. J is TRBJ2-2 and V is TRBV9, with 12 bases fitting TRBD1. The length of the CDR3 is 15 residues. V dropped 4 bases and J dropped 7; count of bases not matched to a gene: 5. Germline CDR1 is SGDLS and CDR2 is YYNGEE.

The rearrangement uses TRBV14 and TRBJ2-7, with 14 bases that match TRBD2. This CDR3 is built from 18 residues. The V gene end was trimmed by 1 base and the J gene end by 5 bases; junction bases not matched to a gene: 10. Germline V CDR1 and CDR2: SGHDN, FVKESK. The CDR3 protein is CASSQVGLGLAGVDEQYF. CDR3 DNA sequence: TGTGCCAGCAGCCAAGTTGGTTTGGGACTAGCGGGAGTTGACGAGCAGTACTTC. Supplemented by reference TRBV14 and TRBJ2-7, the full variable domain reads EAGVTQFPSHSVIEKGQTVTLRCDPISGHDNLYWYRRVMGKEIKFLLHFVKESKQDESGMPNNRFLAERTGGTYSTLKVQPAELEDSGVYFCASSQVGLGLAGVDEQYFGPGTRLTVT.

The chain recombines TRBV4-3 with TRBJ2-3; 8 positions agree with TRBD2. J gave up 2 bases and V 1 base, and 11 bases lay outside the gene matches. The CDR3 contains 18 residues. Per germline, CDR1 LGHNA and CDR2 YSLEER. The chain's CDR3 is CASSQGLVAGGVTDTQYF. The CDR3 bases are TGCGCCAGCAGCCAAGGATTAGTCGCGGGGGGAGTCACAGATACGCAGTATTTT.

This clone has just a few counts. The CDR3 DNA follows: TGCGCCAGCAGTGACGGGGGTAGCGGGAGGACAGATACGCAGTATTTT. Its protein is CASSDGGSGRTDTQYF. The chain uses TRBV10-1 and TRBJ2-3; 10 positions match TRBD2. Losses at the gene ends were 3 bases for V and 3 bases for J; bases not matched to a gene: 6. Looked up from germline, CDR1 is WNHNN and CDR2 is SYGVQD (reference sequence). The CDR3 loop spans 16 amino acids.

This sequence joins TRBV18 and TRBJ2-1; D is perhaps TRBD1 (6 bases). V lost 3 bases and J 2 bases, leaving 23 bases between the germline ends. The germline V gene has CDR1 KGHSH and CDR2 LQKENI. The CDR3 contains 19 residues. CDR3 in amino acids: CASSPGHPEVTHAYNEQFF. CDR3 DNA sequence: TGTGCCAGCTCACCGGGACACCCTGAAGTGACACACGCCTACAATGAGCAGTTCTTC.

This sequence joins TRBV25-1 and TRBJ2-7; D is possibly TRBD2 (5 bases). Germline V gene lookup returns CDR1 MGHDK and CDR2 SYGVNS. CDR3 length: 14 amino acids. Trimming shortened V by 1 base and J by 5 bases, and 12 bases separated the two germline ends. CDR3 in amino acids: CASSESRGNHEQYF. The CDR3 region has the DNA TGTGCCAGCAGTGAATCTAGAGGGAACCACGAGCAGTACTTC.

The chain carries TRBV29-1 and TRBJ1-2; D not certain. V lost 6 bases and J lost 4, with 18 bases in between. Germline V gene lookup returns CDR1 SQVTM and CDR2 ANQGSEA. CDR3 size: 14 residues. The CDR3 bases are TGCAGCGTCGTTCTCCCCGAATGGAGCTATGGCTACACCTTC. Amino acid sequence: CSVVLPEWSYGYTF.

The rearrangement links TRBV19 to TRBJ2-2; TRBD2 aligns across 8 bases. The CDR3 has 15 residues. V trimming: 5 bases; J trimming: 2 bases; junction bases outside the gene matches: 4. Germline CDR1 reads LNHDA; CDR2 reads SQIVND (reference sequence). The CDR3 DNA is TGTGCCAGTAGTTTCGGGGGGGTAAACACCGGGGAGCTGTTTTTT. Its protein product is CASSFGGVNTGELFF.

This chain joins TRBV6-1 and TRBJ2-4, with 8 bases matching TRBD1. J gave up 6 bases and V 3 bases, and 7 bases lay outside the gene matches. This CDR3 is built from 15 residues. The germline V gene has CDR1 MNHNS and CDR2 SASEGT. The CDR3 here is CASSETLGTGNIQYF. For the CDR3, the DNA is TGTGCCAGCAGTGAGACCCTAGGGACAGGAAACATTCAGTACTTC.

V usage is TRBV3-1 (or the pseudogene TRBV3-2) and J usage is TRBJ1-4; D is unresolved. The CDR3 has 12 amino acids. V was trimmed by 4 bases and J by 10 bases, leaving 10 bases between them. The V gene's germline CDR1 is LGHDT and CDR2 YNNKEL (reference sequence). CDR3: CASSLGPGKLFF. CDR3 nucleotides: TGTGCCAGCAGCCTTGGCCCGGGAAAACTGTTTTTT.